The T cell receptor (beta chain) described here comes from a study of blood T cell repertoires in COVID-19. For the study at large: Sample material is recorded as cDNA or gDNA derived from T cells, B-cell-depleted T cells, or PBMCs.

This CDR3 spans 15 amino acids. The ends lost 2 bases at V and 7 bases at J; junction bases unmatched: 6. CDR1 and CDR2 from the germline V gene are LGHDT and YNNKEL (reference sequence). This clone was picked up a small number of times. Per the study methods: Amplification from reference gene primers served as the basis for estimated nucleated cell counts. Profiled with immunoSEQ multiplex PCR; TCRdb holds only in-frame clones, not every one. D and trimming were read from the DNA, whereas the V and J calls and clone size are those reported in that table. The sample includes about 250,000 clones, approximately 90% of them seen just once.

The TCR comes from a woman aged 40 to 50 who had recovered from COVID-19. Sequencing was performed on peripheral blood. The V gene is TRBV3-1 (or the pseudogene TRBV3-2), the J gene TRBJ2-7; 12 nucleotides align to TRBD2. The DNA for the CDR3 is TGTGCCAGCAGCCAATTACTAGCGGGAGGAGGTGAGCAGTACTTC. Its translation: CASSQLLAGGGEQYF.